These T cell receptor beta chains were read from a single sample in a study of cytomegalovirus exposure and HLA in healthy donors. The assay was immunoSEQ multiplex PCR, and TCRdb's table has in-frame clones only and misses some. The sample lists about 260,000 clones; less than 95% were seen once. Sequencing was carried out using PBMCs. The receptors shown here come from a woman in her 30s in good health and CMV-seronegative. The CDR3 runs from the conserved cysteine through the conserved F or W. Fields, in order: D gene, V gene, clone size, J gene, CDR3 protein, CDR3 DNA. D genes are given only for firm matches. For some rows the clone size is stated as once, few or many, or as a class when expanded; others skip it.

D: .
V: TRBV7-2
size: .
J: TRBJ1-2
CDR3: CASSLVGGDGYTF
DNA: TGTGCCAGCAGCTTAGTGGGGGGTGATGGCTACACCTTC

D: .
V: TRBV4-1
size: once
J: TRBJ1-4
CDR3: CASSQVRGRNEKLFF
DNA: TGCGCCAGCAGCCAAGTAAGAGGGAGGAATGAAAAACTGTTTTTT

D: .
V: TRBV6-6
size: .
J: TRBJ2-7
CDR3: CASNPGRSYEQYF
DNA: TGTGCCAGCAACCCCGGGCGTTCCTACGAGCAGTACTTC

D: .
V: TRBV5-1
size: .
J: TRBJ1-1
CDR3: CASSFSGAEAFF
DNA: TGCGCCAGCAGCTTTTCGGGGGCTGAAGCTTTCTTT

D: .
V: TRBV30
size: .
J: TRBJ2-3
CDR3: CAWIGERGTDTQYF
DNA: TGTGCCTGGATAGGGGAGAGGGGCACAGATACGCAGTATTTT

D: TRBD2
V: TRBV7-7
size: .
J: TRBJ2-2
CDR3: CASSPIAGGGTGELFF
DNA: TGTGCCAGCAGCCCCATAGCGGGGGGGGGCACCGGGGAGCTGTTTTTT

D: TRBD2
V: TRBV19
size: .
J: TRBJ2-1
CDR3: CASSPGLASNEQFF
DNA: TGTGCCAGTAGTCCGGGACTAGCGTCCAATGAGCAGTTCTTC

D: TRBD2
V: TRBV7-8
size: .
J: TRBJ2-1
CDR3: CASSLRVKGLAVSEQFF
DNA: TGTGCCAGCAGCTTAAGGGTAAAAGGACTAGCGGTCAGTGAGCAGTTCTTC

D: .
V: TRBV28
size: .
J: TRBJ2-7
CDR3: CASSDPGPAARGYEQYF
DNA: TGTGCCAGCAGTGACCCAGGTCCGGCAGCCCGGGGTTACGAGCAGTACTTC

D: TRBD2
V: TRBV5-6
size: .
J: TRBJ2-7
CDR3: CASSLRASGRNEQYF
DNA: TGTGCCAGCAGCTTGAGGGCTAGCGGGAGGAACGAGCAGTACTTC

D: .
V: TRBV27
size: .
J: TRBJ1-4
CDR3: CASSRRQAGGEKLFF
DNA: TGTGCCAGCAGCCGAAGACAGGCCGGGGGAGAAAAACTGTTTTTT

D: .
V: TRBV2
size: .
J: TRBJ2-3
CDR3: CASSHPRDPLTDTQYF
DNA: TGTGCCAGCAGCCATCCCCGGGACCCATTGACAGATACGCAGTATTTT

D: TRBD2
V: TRBV5-4
size: .
J: TRBJ2-5
CDR3: CASSATSGRQETQYF
DNA: TGTGCCAGCAGCGCGACTAGCGGGAGACAAGAGACCCAGTACTTC

D: .
V: TRBV4-1
size: .
J: TRBJ2-7
CDR3: CASSQNYEQYF
DNA: TGCGCCAGCAGCCAAAACTACGAGCAGTACTTC

D: .
V: TRBV28
size: .
J: TRBJ2-7
CDR3: CASSLAGITYEQYF
DNA: TGTGCCAGCAGTTTAGCGGGAATAACCTACGAGCAGTACTTC

D: .
V: TRBV10-3
size: .
J: TRBJ1-1
CDR3: CAISRVGTEAFF
DNA: TGTGCCATCAGCAGGGTAGGGACTGAAGCTTTCTTT

D: .
V: TRBV7-2
size: .
J: TRBJ2-7
CDR3: CASSPRTAYEQYF
DNA: TGTGCCAGCAGCCCTCGGACAGCCTACGAGCAGTACTTC

D: .
V: TRBV27
size: .
J: TRBJ2-3
CDR3: CASSLLPRADTQYF
DNA: TGTGCCAGCAGTTTATTGCCGAGGGCAGATACGCAGTATTTT

D: TRBD2
V: TRBV5-6
size: .
J: TRBJ2-7
CDR3: CASSGTSGALPSYEQYF
DNA: TGTGCCAGCAGCGGGACTAGCGGGGCCCTTCCTTCCTACGAGCAGTACTTC

D: .
V: TRBV7-8
size: .
J: TRBJ2-5
CDR3: CASSLDIRQETQYF
DNA: TGTGCCAGCAGCTTAGATATCAGACAAGAGACCCAGTACTTC

D: TRBD2
V: TRBV28
size: .
J: TRBJ2-3
CDR3: CASSPAYLAGITDTQYF
DNA: TGTGCCAGCAGTCCCGCTTATCTAGCGGGGATCACAGATACGCAGTATTTT

D: .
V: TRBV4-3
size: .
J: TRBJ2-4
CDR3: CASSQGRTVKNIQYF
DNA: TGCGCCAGCAGCCAAGGGCGGACAGTCAAAAACATTCAGTACTTC

D: .
V: TRBV11-3
size: once
J: TRBJ1-5
CDR3: CASVRRGGNQPQHF
DNA: TGTGCCAGCGTCAGGAGGGGGGGGAATCAGCCCCAGCATTTT

D: .
V: TRBV28
size: .
J: TRBJ2-7
CDR3: CASKPKGISALGIVQYF
DNA: TGTGCCAGCAAACCCAAAGGGATCAGTGCTCTGGGCATCGTGCAGTACTTC

D: .
V: TRBV18
size: .
J: TRBJ2-7
CDR3: CASSPWDKNTYEQYF
DNA: TGTGCCAGCTCACCGTGGGACAAAAATACCTACGAGCAGTACTTC

D: TRBD2
V: TRBV7-3
size: .
J: TRBJ2-7
CDR3: CASSRDYSYEQYF
DNA: TGTGCCAGCAGCCGGGACTATTCCTACGAGCAGTACTTC

D: .
V: TRBV7-8
size: .
J: TRBJ2-7
CDR3: CASSYPARRPYEQYF
DNA: TGTGCCAGCAGCTACCCAGCTAGGCGGCCCTACGAGCAGTACTTC

D: TRBD2
V: TRBV4-1
size: .
J: TRBJ2-7
CDR3: CASSHSGTSGRNEQYF
DNA: TGCGCCAGCAGCCATTCCGGGACTAGCGGGAGGAACGAGCAGTACTTC

D: .
V: TRBV7-8
size: .
J: TRBJ2-7
CDR3: CASSSMTDYYEQYF
DNA: TGTGCCAGCAGCTCCATGACAGATTACTACGAGCAGTACTTC

D: TRBD1
V: TRBV18
size: .
J: TRBJ1-2
CDR3: CASSSGQGEDYGYTF
DNA: TGTGCCAGCTCATCTGGTCAGGGGGAGGACTATGGCTACACCTTC

D: .
V: TRBV5-1
size: .
J: TRBJ2-5
CDR3: CASSLLTRVQETQYF
DNA: TGCGCCAGCAGCCTCCTGACTAGGGTACAAGAGACCCAGTACTTC

D: .
V: TRBV11-3
size: .
J: TRBJ2-7
CDR3: CASSLGGTTYEQYF
DNA: TGTGCCAGCAGCTTAGGGGGGACCACCTACGAGCAGTACTTC

D: .
V: TRBV11-2
size: .
J: TRBJ2-5
CDR3: CASSFAGSGETQYF
DNA: TGTGCCAGCAGCTTTGCGGGGTCGGGGGAGACCCAGTACTTC